The 9 T cell receptor beta chains reported below all come from one sample, sequenced in a study of shared clonotypes between healthy human individuals (dated by TCRdb to between 2020 and 2021). To prepare the library, the immunoSEQ multiplex PCR assay was applied. TCRdb obtained this table from immuneACCESS and retained in-frame rearrangements with V and J assigned. These tables miss some clones; where compared with another copy, unresolved V genes account for less than half of the shortfall, and the remainder is unexplained. The sample profile shows approximately 1,000,000 clones; 75% to 80% of them were found once. The biggest ten clones account for 0.4% to 0.55% of the sample. The specimen sequenced was memory CD4+ T cells from PBMCs. Read against the paper, the sample's cell subset or site label means: CD45RA-negative fraction. These receptors all stem from a man in his late teens or twenties in good health. Some clones in this sample may be carry-over from other donors' samples.

This chain links TRBV7-9 with TRBJ2-5, with 7 nucleotides matching TRBD2. The CDR3 has 16 amino acids. J lost 5 bases, V lost 4 bases, and 13 bases had no gene match. In germline, CDR1 is SEHNR, CDR2 FQNEAQ (reference sequence). The DNA for the CDR3 is TGTGCCAGCAGCTCAGGAAGGGGCGGGAGAGGGGAGACCCAGTACTTC. Protein: CASSSGRGGRGETQYF.

This clone was recorded once. The chain joins TRBV18 to TRBJ2-1; D might be TRBD2 (6 bases). The CDR3 runs to 18 residues. The V gene's germline CDR1 is KGHSH and CDR2 LQKENI. Trimming stripped 2 bases from V and 7 bases from J, with 24 bases between. This CDR3 reads CASSPIEISSGGVNEQFF. The DNA for the CDR3 is TGTGCCAGCTCACCAATTGAAATTAGTAGCGGAGGAGTTAATGAGCAGTTCTTC.

Comment on this clone: Within the sample, other DNA sequences also encode this same CDR3. The gene calls are TRBV18 and TRBJ2-3; D unresolved. The germline V and J ends were trimmed by 2 bases and 0 bases, with 3 bases remaining between them. Germline V lookup: CDR1 KGHSH, CDR2 LQKENI. The CDR3 is 13 residues long. CDR3 loop: CASSPKSTDTQYF. In nucleotides, the CDR3 is TGTGCCAGCTCACCAAAAAGCACAGATACGCAGTATTTT.

The chain has TRBV29-1 and TRBJ1-4; no reliable D call. The V gene lost 7 bases and the J gene lost 6 bases, with 18 bases spanning the gap. CDR1 SQVTM and CDR2 ANQGSEA come from the germline V gene. CDR3 length equals 14 residues. In DNA, the CDR3 is TGCAGCGCTGCGGCGGCAGGTCCGCATGAAAAACTGTTTTTT. The encoded protein is CSAAAAGPHEKLFF.

As for this clone: Other nucleotide sequences in the sample specify the same CDR3. The J gene is TRBJ2-5, the V gene TRBV19; possible D gene TRBD1, 5 bases. V dropped 3 bases and J dropped 5 bases, with 13 bases sitting between them. CDR1 and CDR2 (germline): LNHDA, SQIVND (reference sequence). This CDR3 comprises 14 residues. The CDR3, as DNA: TGTGCCAGTAGTATCCAGGGTTTTCCGGAGACCCAGTACTTC. This gives the protein CASSIQGFPETQYF.

The CDR3 is CASSLHSTNYEQYF. Written as DNA, the CDR3 is TGCGCCAGCAGCTTGCACTCGACAAACTACGAGCAGTACTTC. The chain uses TRBV5-1 and TRBJ2-7; D is uncertain. CDR3 length: 14 amino acids. Germline loops: CDR1 SGHRS, CDR2 YFSETQ. Between the trimmed V and J ends, which lost 1 base and 3 bases, there was a span of 11 bases. Based on the CDR3 plus reference TRBV5-1 and TRBJ2-7, the full variable domain is KAGVTQTPRYLIKTRGQQVTLSCSPISGHRSVSWYQQTPGQGLQFLFEYFSETQRNKGNFPGRFSGRQFSNSRSEMNVSTLELGDSALYLCASSLHSTNYEQYFGPGTRLTVT.

V usage is TRBV7-9 and J usage is TRBJ2-3; D call uncertain. V was clipped by 3 bases and J by 7 bases, with 5 bases between them. This CDR3 is built from 11 residues. The germline gives CDR1 SEHNR, CDR2 FQNEAQ (reference sequence). CDR3 in DNA: TGTGCCAGCAGCTTGGGCAATACGCAGTATTTT. It translates to CASSLGNTQYF.

The chain recombines TRBV6-6 with TRBJ2-2; 8 bases are shared with TRBD2. Germline values: CDR1 MNHNY, CDR2 SVGAGI (reference sequence). This CDR3 spans 16 amino acids. V lost 6 bases and J lost 1; bases outside the gene matches: 7. The CDR3 region has the DNA TGTGCCAGCAGAACATTAGCGGGGAAGAACACCGGGGAGCTGTTTTTT. Amino acids: CASRTLAGKNTGELFF.

The sample holds one count of this clone. Other nucleotide sequences in the sample specify the same CDR3. The chain recombines TRBV5-1 with TRBJ2-7; D is undetermined. V dropped 0 bases and J dropped 1 base, with 5 bases sitting between them. CDR1 and CDR2 from the germline V gene are SGHRS and YFSETQ. This CDR3 has 13 residues. The CDR3 DNA follows: TGCGCCAGCAGCTTGGCGGTTTCCTACGAGCAGTACTTC. Encoded protein: CASSLAVSYEQYF.